The entry that follows covers one TCR beta chain sequence. The data derive from a study of blood T cell repertoires in COVID-19. Produced via immunoSEQ multiplex PCR; TCRdb's table is partial and in-frame only. The repertoire holds over 150,000 clones, with over 75% as singletons. The CDR3 spans 14 residues. V lost 5 bases and J lost 4; bases outside the gene matches: 8. Germline V lookup: CDR1 LNHDA, CDR2 SQIVND (reference sequence). The sequence was obtained from a man in his sixties with COVID-19, enrolled during active disease. Sequenced: peripheral blood. The rearrangement links TRBV19 to TRBJ2-7; 7 nucleotides align to TRBD1. This CDR3 reads CASSRGRGMYEQYF. The DNA for the CDR3 is TGTGCCAGTAGTCGGGGCAGGGGGATGTACGAGCAGTACTTC.